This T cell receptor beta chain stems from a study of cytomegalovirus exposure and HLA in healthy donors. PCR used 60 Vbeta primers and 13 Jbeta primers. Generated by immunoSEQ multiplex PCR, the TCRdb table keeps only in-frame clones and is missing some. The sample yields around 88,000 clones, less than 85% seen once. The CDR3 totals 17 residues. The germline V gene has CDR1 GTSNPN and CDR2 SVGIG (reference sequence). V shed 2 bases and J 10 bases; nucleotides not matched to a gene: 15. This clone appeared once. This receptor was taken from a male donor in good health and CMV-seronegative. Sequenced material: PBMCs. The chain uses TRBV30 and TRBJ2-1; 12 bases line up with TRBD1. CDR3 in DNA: TGTGCCTGGAGTCCTCTCACCGGGACAGGGGGCTTTGAAGAGCAGTTCTTC. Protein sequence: CAWSPLTGTGGFEEQFF.